Shown below are 5 T cell receptor beta chains from a single sample sequenced in a study of cytomegalovirus exposure and HLA in healthy donors. PCR involved 60 Vbeta and 13 Jbeta primers. TCRdb's copy holds only in-frame clones and misses some; the assay was immunoSEQ multiplex PCR. The repertoire holds about 240,000 clones, with about 86% as singletons. Sequenced material: PBMCs. These receptors all stem from a woman aged 55-69 years in good health and CMV-seropositive.

This rearrangement joins TRBV11-2 to TRBJ2-2; a weak D match, TRBD1 (5 bases). V dropped 2 bases and J dropped 5 bases, with 6 bases sitting between them. Germline values: CDR1 SGHAT, CDR2 FQNNGV. This CDR3 region has 13 residues. The CDR3 here is CASSLQGTGELFF. CDR3 coding DNA: TGTGCCAGCAGCTTACAGGGAACCGGGGAGCTGTTTTTT.

This clone was seen a few times. The V call is TRBV6-5, the J call TRBJ2-1; tentative D call: TRBD2 (6 bases). Germline CDR1 reads MNHEY; CDR2 reads SVGAGI. V lost 2 bases to trimming and J lost 1 base, with 9 bases between them. The CDR3 covers 15 residues. The CDR3 bases are TGTGCCAGCAGTTACAGGCGGGAATCCTACAATGAGCAGTTCTTC. This sequence encodes CASSYRRESYNEQFF.

V gene TRBV30 combines with J gene TRBJ2-5; 11 bases agree with TRBD2. The better agreement between TRBJ2-7 and the DNA end casts doubt on the J call. The germline V gene encodes CDR1 GTSNPN and CDR2 SVGIG (reference sequence). The CDR3 totals 16 residues. CDR3 coding DNA: TGTGCCTGGAGTCGTGTACTAGCGGGAGTGGGGGGCGAGCAGTACTTC. This sequence encodes CAWSRVLAGVGGEQYF.

V usage is TRBV7-2 and J usage is TRBJ2-3; 12 bases align to TRBD1. This CDR3 comprises 16 residues. J was trimmed by 7 bases and V by 5 bases; bases with no gene match: 10. Germline V CDR1 and CDR2: SGHTA, FQGNSA. CDR3 protein: CASSRSGQGALNTQYF. In DNA form, the CDR3 reads TGTGCCAGCAGCCGTTCGGGACAGGGGGCGCTTAATACGCAGTATTTT.

This clone was found a few times. This chain connects TRBV27 to TRBJ2-7; weak D call: TRBD2 (5 bases). This CDR3 is built from 13 residues. V was shortened by 6 bases and J by 4 bases, with 13 bases between the two germline ends. Germline V lookup: CDR1 MNHEY, CDR2 SMNVEV (reference sequence). CDR3 region: CASRDYSAYEQYF. CDR3 DNA: TGTGCCAGCAGAGACTATTCGGCTTACGAGCAGTACTTC.